This T cell receptor beta chain came from a study of T cell repertoires in cytomegalovirus infection. Overall study context: The study used recently identified HLA-C-restricted and well-studied HLA-B-restricted CMV epitopes. Both CMV infection and a matching HLA type were indicated by public TCR beta signatures. Study outcomes and limitations: It was HLA-C-restricted CMV-specific TCR beta clonotypes that dominated the response ex vivo.

The CDR3 spans 14 residues. With 1 base removed from V and 4 bases from J, the gap between germline ends came to 8 bases. Germline CDR1 is SEHNR and CDR2 is FQNEAQ (reference sequence). TCRdb analysed the reads with MiXCR anew, one entry per CDR3 protein. The table includes approximately 350,000 distinct CDR3 sequences, about 35% detected once. This clonotype was observed a handful of times. Antigen: not known. This specimen consisted of cultured PBMCs, obtained from culture after CMV antigen stimulation. The TCR was taken from a human donor in good health (CMV status not recorded). Some clones in this sample may be carry-over from other donors' samples. The V call is TRBV7-9, the J call TRBJ1-3; D is uncertain. Here the CDR3 reads CASSLEQPGNTIYF. The CDR3 DNA follows: TGTGCCAGCAGCTTAGAACAGCCCGGAAACACCATATATTTT.